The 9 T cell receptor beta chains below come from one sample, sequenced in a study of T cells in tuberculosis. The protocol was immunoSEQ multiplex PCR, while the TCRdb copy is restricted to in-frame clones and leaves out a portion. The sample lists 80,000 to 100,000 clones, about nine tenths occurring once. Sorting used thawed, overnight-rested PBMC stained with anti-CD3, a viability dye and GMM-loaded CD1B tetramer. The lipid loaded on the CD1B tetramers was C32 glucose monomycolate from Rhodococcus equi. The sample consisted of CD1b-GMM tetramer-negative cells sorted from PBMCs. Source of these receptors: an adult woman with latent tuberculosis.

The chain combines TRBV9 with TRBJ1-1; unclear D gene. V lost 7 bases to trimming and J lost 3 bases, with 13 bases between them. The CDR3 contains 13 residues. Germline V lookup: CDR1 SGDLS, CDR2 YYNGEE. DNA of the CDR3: TGTGCCAGCTCACGGGAAGGATACACTGAAGCTTTCTTT. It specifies CASSREGYTEAFF.

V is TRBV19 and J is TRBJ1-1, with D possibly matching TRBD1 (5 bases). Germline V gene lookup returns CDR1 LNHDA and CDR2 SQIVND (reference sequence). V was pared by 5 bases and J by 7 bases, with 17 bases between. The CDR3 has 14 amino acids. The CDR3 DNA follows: TGTGCCAGTAGTCTGCAGACAAGGGGACTTGAAGCTTTCTTT. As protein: CASSLQTRGLEAFF.

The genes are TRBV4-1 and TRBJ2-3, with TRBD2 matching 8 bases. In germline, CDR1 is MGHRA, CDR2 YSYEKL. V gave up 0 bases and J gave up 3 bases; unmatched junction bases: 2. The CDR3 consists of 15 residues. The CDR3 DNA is TGCGCCAGCAGCCAAGAAAGCGGGGGAACAGATACGCAGTATTTT. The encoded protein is CASSQESGGTDTQYF.

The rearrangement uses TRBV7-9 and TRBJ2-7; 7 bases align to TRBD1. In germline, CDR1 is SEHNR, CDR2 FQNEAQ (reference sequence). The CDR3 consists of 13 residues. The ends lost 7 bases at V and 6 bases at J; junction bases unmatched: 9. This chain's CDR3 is CASTATGSREQYF. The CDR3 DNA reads TGTGCCAGCACGGCGACAGGGTCTCGCGAGCAGTACTTC.

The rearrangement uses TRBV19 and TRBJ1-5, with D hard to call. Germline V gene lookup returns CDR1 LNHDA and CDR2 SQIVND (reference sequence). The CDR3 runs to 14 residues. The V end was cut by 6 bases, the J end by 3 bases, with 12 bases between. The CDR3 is CASRDWRPNQPQHF. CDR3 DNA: TGTGCCAGTAGGGATTGGAGACCCAATCAGCCCCAGCATTTT.

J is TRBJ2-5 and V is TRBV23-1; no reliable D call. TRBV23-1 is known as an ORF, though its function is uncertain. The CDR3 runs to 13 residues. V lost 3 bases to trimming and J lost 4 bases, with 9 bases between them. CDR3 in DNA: TGCGCCAGCAGTCAGAAGGAGAGAGAGACCCAGTACTTC. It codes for CASSQKERETQYF.

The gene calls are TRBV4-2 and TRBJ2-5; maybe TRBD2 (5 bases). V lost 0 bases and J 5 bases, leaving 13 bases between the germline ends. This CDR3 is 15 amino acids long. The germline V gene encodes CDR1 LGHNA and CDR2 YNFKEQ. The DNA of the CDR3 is TGTGCCAGCAGCCAAGACGGTTCTAGCCACGAGACCCAGTACTTC. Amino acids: CASSQDGSSHETQYF.

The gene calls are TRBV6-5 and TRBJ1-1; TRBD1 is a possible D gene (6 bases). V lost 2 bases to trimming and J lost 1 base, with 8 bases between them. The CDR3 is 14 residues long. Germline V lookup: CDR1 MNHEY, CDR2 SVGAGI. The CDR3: CASSYQGQNTEAFF. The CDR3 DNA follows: TGTGCCAGCAGTTACCAGGGACAGAACACTGAAGCTTTCTTT.

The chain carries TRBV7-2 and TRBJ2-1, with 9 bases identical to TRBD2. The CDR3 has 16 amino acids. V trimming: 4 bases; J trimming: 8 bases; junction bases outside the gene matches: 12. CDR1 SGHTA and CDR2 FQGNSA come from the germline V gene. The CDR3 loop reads CASSSSGTSRIDEQFF. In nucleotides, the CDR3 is TGTGCCAGCAGCTCATCCGGGACTAGCAGGATAGATGAGCAGTTCTTC.